This TCR beta chain was sequenced during a study of T cell responses to AZD1222 COVID-19 vaccine. Study-level results: Repertoire sampling occurred only after the peak T cell response. Donors were largely white British and mainly female; clonal diversity was possibly underestimated. Spike-specific TCR breadth and depth were elevated following two AZD1222 doses.

Worth noting for this clone: Its cognate antigen is unknown.

Measured with immunoSEQ multiplex PCR; TCRdb has only the in-frame clones, and not every one. The table has about 140,000 clones, more than 85% seen once. This CDR3 region has 19 residues. The trim removed 0 bases at V and 4 bases at J, leaving 10 bases unmatched. The germline V gene has CDR1 SGHRS and CDR2 YFSETQ. The sequencing used peripheral blood, collected 28 days after the second AZD1222 dose. The chain uses TRBV5-1 and TRBJ2-3; 14 nucleotides agree with TRBD2. This sequence was found in an adult who received the AZD1222 COVID-19 vaccine. DNA of the CDR3: TGCGCCAGCAGCTTGGTTCGGTGGCAGGGACTAGCGGGAGCAGATACGCAGTATTTT. Protein: CASSLVRWQGLAGADTQYF.